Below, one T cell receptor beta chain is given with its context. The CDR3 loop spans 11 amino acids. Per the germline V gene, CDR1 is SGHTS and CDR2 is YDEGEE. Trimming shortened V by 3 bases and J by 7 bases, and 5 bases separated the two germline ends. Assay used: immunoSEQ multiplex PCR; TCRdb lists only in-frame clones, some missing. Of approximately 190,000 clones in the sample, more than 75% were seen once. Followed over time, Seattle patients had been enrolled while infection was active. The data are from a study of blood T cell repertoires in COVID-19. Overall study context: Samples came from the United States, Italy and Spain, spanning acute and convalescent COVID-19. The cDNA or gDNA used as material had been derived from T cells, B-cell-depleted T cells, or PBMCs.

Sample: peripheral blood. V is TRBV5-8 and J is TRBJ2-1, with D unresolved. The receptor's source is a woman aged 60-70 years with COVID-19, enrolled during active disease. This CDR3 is CASSSLNEQFF. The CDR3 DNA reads TGTGCCAGCAGCTCTTTAAATGAGCAGTTCTTC. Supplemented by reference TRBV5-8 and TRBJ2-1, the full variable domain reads EAGVTQSPTHLIKTRGQQATLRCSPISGHTSVYWYQQALGLGLQFLLWYDEGEERNRGNFPPRFSGRQFPNYSSELNVNALELEDSALYLCASSSLNEQFFGPGTRLTVL.